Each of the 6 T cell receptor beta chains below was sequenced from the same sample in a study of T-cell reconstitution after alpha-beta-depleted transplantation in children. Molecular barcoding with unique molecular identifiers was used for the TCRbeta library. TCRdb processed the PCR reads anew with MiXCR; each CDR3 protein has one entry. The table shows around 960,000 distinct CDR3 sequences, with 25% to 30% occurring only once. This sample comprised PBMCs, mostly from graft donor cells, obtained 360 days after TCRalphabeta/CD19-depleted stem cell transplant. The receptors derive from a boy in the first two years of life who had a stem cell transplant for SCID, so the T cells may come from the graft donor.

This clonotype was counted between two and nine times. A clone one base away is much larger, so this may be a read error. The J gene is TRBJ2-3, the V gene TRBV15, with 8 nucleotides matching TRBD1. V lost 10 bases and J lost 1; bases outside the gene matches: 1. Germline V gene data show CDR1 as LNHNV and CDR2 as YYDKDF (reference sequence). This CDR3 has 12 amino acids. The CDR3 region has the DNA TGTGCCAGGGGACAGGGCACAGATACGCAGTATTTT. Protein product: CARGQGTDTQYF.

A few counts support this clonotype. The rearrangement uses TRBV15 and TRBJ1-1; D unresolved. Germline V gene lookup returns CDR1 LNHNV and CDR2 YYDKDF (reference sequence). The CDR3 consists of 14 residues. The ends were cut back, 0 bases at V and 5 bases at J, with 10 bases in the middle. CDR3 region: CATSREVSGTEAFF. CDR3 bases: TGTGCCACCAGCAGAGAAGTTTCCGGGACTGAAGCTTTCTTT.

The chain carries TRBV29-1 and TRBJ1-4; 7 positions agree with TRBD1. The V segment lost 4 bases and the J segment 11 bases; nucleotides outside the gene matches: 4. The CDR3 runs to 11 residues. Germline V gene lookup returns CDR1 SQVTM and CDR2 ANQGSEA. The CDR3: CSVGDRDKLFF. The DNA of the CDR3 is TGCAGCGTTGGTGACAGGGACAAACTGTTTTTT.

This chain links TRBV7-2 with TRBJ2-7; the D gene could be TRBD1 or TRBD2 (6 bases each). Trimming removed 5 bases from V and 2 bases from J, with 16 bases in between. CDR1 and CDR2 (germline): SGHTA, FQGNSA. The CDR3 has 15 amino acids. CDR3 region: CASSLQGGSPYEQYF. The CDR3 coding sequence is TGTGCCAGCAGCCTCCAAGGGGGGTCTCCCTACGAGCAGTACTTC.

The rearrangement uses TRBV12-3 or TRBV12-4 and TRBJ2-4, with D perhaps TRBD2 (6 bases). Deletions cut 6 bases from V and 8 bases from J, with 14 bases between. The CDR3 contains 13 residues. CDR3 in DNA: TGTGCCAGCAGCGGAGGGGAGTGGGACATTCAGTACTTC. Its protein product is CASSGGEWDIQYF.

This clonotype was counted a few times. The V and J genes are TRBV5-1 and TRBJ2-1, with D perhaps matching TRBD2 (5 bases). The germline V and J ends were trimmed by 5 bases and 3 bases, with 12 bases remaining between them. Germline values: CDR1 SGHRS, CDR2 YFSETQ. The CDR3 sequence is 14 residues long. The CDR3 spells CASRPGTLYNEQFF. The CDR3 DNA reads TGCGCCAGCAGGCCGGGAACTCTCTACAATGAGCAGTTCTTC.